The present T cell receptor (beta chain) was sequenced within a study of early T cells in non-severe SARS-CoV-2 infection (dated by TCRdb to the early 2020s). At the level of the whole study: Bulk RNA from unsorted whole blood was used for TCR sequencing, so alpha and beta chains could not be paired. Here is what the overall study found, with its caveats: VDJdb matching was skewed toward anti-spike CD8 responses and likely underestimated virus-specific expansions by missing private and CD4 specificities.

This was a case-control study nested in a cohort of healthcare workers in London, UK, who had nasopharyngeal swab PCR tests and blood samples taken every week. Healthcare workers were recruited between 23 and 31 March 2020, during the week of the UK lockdown, and were followed weekly for up to 16 weeks. CDR1 DFQATT and CDR2 SNEGSKA were looked up in the germline V gene (reference sequence). V gives up 3 bases and J gives up 4 bases, and the segment between their germline ends measures 18 bases. Taken from cysteine to phenylalanine, the CDR3 has 15 residues. Kept here is only the CDR3 DNA, which spans 45 bases and is read in frame from base 1. Library method: 5' RACE. This sample was sequenced with a NextSeq 500. In the TCR library protocol, unique molecular identifiers were attached to individual cDNA molecules to correct for PCR bias and sequencing error. Both TCR alpha and beta chains were sequenced, and tight co-correlation was observed between alpha and beta sequence abundances in each sample. As for how the authors treated the data: Decombinator V4 was used to annotate the V gene, J gene and CDR3 of the TCR sequences. TCRs were defined as expanded if a significant change between any two time points was detected under a Poisson model with p below 0.0001. TCR abundances were normalised to the total number of TCRs sequenced per sample and were expressed as counts per million. MAIT TCRs were defined by TRAV1-2 paired with TRAJ12, TRAJ20 or TRAJ33, and iNKT TCRs by TRAV10 paired with TRAJ18. VDJdb, accessed on 1 November 2021, was searched for TCRs annotated for CMV, EBV and SARS-CoV-2, and TCRs annotated for more than one antigen were excluded. TCRdb reworked the public reads: Q25 trimming with fastp, MiXCR clone assembly, productive beta chains retained. Rows are unified per CDR3 protein, each entry keeping the most common DNA and genes. The V and J calls and clone size come from TCRdb's table, not from the authors' own analysis. In this sample the table shows fewer than 120,000 distinct CDR3 sequences, roughly 12% of which occur a single time. Together, the top ten hold 3% to 4.5% of the sample.

On this clonotype: What this receptor recognizes is not known. No much larger clone exists at a distance of one base, and base qualities are not known.

This receptor was obtained from an adult who was a healthcare worker with PCR-confirmed SARS-CoV-2 infection or an uninfected control (not recorded which). Sequencing was performed on whole blood, taken at baseline. In this chain, TRBV20-1 is recombined with TRBJ1-1; TRBD1 is possibly the D segment (6 matching bases). The nucleotide sequence reads TGCAGTGCTAGTCCCTCAACAGGGACAAGCACTGAAGCTTTCTTT. Translated, this is CSASPSTGTSTEAFF.